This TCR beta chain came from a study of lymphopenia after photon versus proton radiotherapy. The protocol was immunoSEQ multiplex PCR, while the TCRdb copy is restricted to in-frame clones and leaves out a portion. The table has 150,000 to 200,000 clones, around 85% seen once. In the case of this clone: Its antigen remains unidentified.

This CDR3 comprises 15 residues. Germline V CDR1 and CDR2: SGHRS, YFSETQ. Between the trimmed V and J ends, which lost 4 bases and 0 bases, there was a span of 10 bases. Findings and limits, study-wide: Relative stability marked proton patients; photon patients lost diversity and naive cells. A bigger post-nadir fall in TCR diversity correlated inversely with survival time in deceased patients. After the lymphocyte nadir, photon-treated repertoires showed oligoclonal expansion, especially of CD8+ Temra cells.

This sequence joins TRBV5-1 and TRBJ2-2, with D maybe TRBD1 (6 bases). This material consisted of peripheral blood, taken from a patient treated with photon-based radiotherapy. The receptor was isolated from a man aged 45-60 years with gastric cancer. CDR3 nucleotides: TGCGCCAGCAGCGGGGACACTTCGAACACCGGGGAGCTGTTTTTT. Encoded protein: CASSGDTSNTGELFF.